This TCR beta chain was sequenced for a study of blood T cell repertoires in COVID-19. Generated by immunoSEQ multiplex PCR, the TCRdb table keeps only in-frame clones and is missing some. The table lists about 140,000 clones, approximately 85% of them singletons. This CDR3 spans 15 amino acids. Germline V gene data show CDR1 as KGHSH and CDR2 as LQKENI. With 4 bases removed from V and 3 bases from J, the gap between germline ends came to 15 bases. The rearrangement uses TRBV18 and TRBJ1-2; a possible D gene is TRBD1 (6 bases). The sample consisted of peripheral blood. The sequence was obtained from a man aged 50-60 years with acute or convalescent COVID-19. The CDR3 protein is CASSQSPQGYYGYTF. CDR3 nucleotide sequence: TGTGCCAGCTCACAAAGCCCACAGGGATACTATGGCTACACCTTC.